These T cell receptor beta chains were read from a single sample in a study of CD8+ T cells in alopecia areata. Measured with immunoSEQ multiplex PCR; TCRdb has only the in-frame clones, and not every one. The sample includes about 150,000 clones, about 87% seen only once; the top ten take around 15%. Here the sequenced sample was CD8+ T cells sorted from blood, taken at week 0. Receptors were obtained from a human donor with alopecia areata. The CDR3 runs from the conserved cysteine through the conserved F or W.

v_call	cdr3_aa
TRBV5-4	CASSLARTGGQPYGYTF
TRBV5-1	CASSLGQGLDEQYF
TRBV9	CASSPPRGGMNTEAFF
TRBV14	CASSQRSEQYF
TRBV29-1	CSARGGPSYEQYF
TRBV4-1	CASSQYPKGWNESTDTQYF
TRBV5-5	CASSWTSGGQTGELFF
TRBV15	CATSRDDLDNEQFF
TRBV19	CASRLLGDTKQPQHF
TRBV4-1	CASNHRGTGQETQYF
TRBV12-5	CASGLATSGTDEQYF
TRBV30	CAWRQNTEAFF
TRBV7-6	CASSPESGSGHNEQFF
TRBV6-4	CASSPIRGETQYF
TRBV5-1	CASSLRALNTEAFF
TRBV13	CASSGASYEQYF
TRBV11-1	CASSLNGEAYNEQFF
TRBV2	CASSAPGQGMKYEQYF
TRBV19	CASSVGLNTEAFF
TRBV30	CAWSAIPKGHGYTF